Listed here is a single TCR beta chain. The antigen remains unidentified. This is likely a read error, given that the CDR3 carries no conserved phenylalanine or tryptophan at its end. The germline CDR1 and CDR2 sequences are SNHLY and FYNNEI. The CDR3 sequence is 14 residues long. V lost 5 bases and J lost 6; bases outside the gene matches: 4. The data were taken from a study of early T cells in non-severe SARS-CoV-2 infection. Study background: It was bulk RNA from unsorted whole blood that was sequenced, and the chains were unpaired. Study-wide results and limits: Private and CD4 specificities were missed by VDJdb matching, which favored anti-spike CD8 responses.

The TCR library protocol was used to attach unique molecular identifiers. These identifiers were attached to individual cDNA molecules. One entry per CDR3 protein, called by TCRdb with MiXCR from the 5' RACE reads. The sample lists 70,000 to 80,000 distinct CDR3 sequences, around 12% seen once, with roughly 2.5% in the top ten. This receptor was taken from an adult who was a healthcare worker with PCR-confirmed SARS-CoV-2 infection or an uninfected control (not recorded which). V is TRBV2 and J is TRBJ1-6; 7 bases are shared with TRBD1. Here the sequenced sample was whole blood, taken at baseline. The CDR3: CASSIDRANSPLHL. The CDR3 region has the DNA TGTGCCAGCAGTATCGACAGGGCTAATTCACCCCTCCACCTT.